Listed below are T cell receptor beta chains from one sample, sequenced in a study of blood T cell repertoires in COVID-19. Sequencing used immunoSEQ multiplex PCR; TCRdb keeps in-frame clones, though not all of them. The table includes fewer than 60,000 clones, about 85% detected once. The sample was peripheral blood. These receptors all stem from a human donor with acute or convalescent COVID-19. The donor label of this sample is uncertain. Both conserved end residues are part of each CDR3. A D gene is named only where the DNA matches it firmly. Size is omitted from some rows. Given values are once, few, many or a class for expanded clones.

v_call	j_call	clone_size	d_call	cdr3_nt	cdr3_aa
TRBV2	TRBJ2-3	-	-	TGTGCCAGCAGGGGTGATCTAGCAGATACGCAGTATTTT	CASRGDLADTQYF
TRBV14	TRBJ1-1	-	-	TGTGCCAGCAGCCAACGCGGCCCCGCGGGGGTAACTGAAGCTTTCTTT	CASSQRGPAGVTEAFF
TRBV29-1	TRBJ1-2	once	-	TGCAGCGGAGAAGGGACAAAGGATGGCTACACCTTC	CSGEGTKDGYTF
TRBV18	TRBJ2-1	-	TRBD1	TGTGCCAGCTCACCACCACAGGGGATAATTTACAATGAGCAGTTCTTC	CASSPPQGIIYNEQFF
TRBV19	TRBJ1-2	once	-	TGTGCCAGTAGTATCCTAGACAGTAACTATGGCTACACCTTC	CASSILDSNYGYTF
TRBV19	TRBJ1-6	-	TRBD1	TGTGCCAGTAGTATCAGCCGGGACAGAGTTAATTCACCCCTCCACTTT	CASSISRDRVNSPLHF
TRBV18	TRBJ1-6	-	TRBD1	TGTGCCAGCTCACCTGTGGACAGGGAATATTCACCCCTCCACTTT	CASSPVDREYSPLHF
TRBV15	TRBJ1-4	once	-	TGTGCCACCAGCAGAGAGGGGGCGAGCGATGAAAAACTGTTTTTT	CATSREGASDEKLFF
TRBV28	TRBJ2-7	-	TRBD2	TGTGCCACCAACAGCGGGAGACCTGCCTACGAGCAGTACTTC	CATNSGRPAYEQYF
TRBV29-1	TRBJ2-3	once	-	TGCAGCGTTGAAGGTTTGGAGGGGCAGACAGATACGCAGTATTTT	CSVEGLEGQTDTQYF
TRBV6-1	TRBJ1-6	-	-	TGTGCCAGACAGGCAGGCGATTCACCCCTCCACTTT	CARQAGDSPLHF
TRBV27	TRBJ1-1	-	-	TGTGCCACCAAGCGGTTGTCGAACACTGAAGCTTTCTTT	CATKRLSNTEAFF
TRBV19	TRBJ2-3	-	TRBD1	TGTGCCAGTAGCCCGACAGGGGGCGCAGATACGCAGTATTTT	CASSPTGGADTQYF
TRBV18	TRBJ2-7	few	-	TGTGCCAGCTCACCACCGGGCAACCCCTACGAGCAGTACTTC	CASSPPGNPYEQYF
TRBV30	TRBJ2-3	-	-	TGTGCCTGGATCACCCAGGGTCTAGGGGCAGATACGCAGTATTTT	CAWITQGLGADTQYF
TRBV10-3	TRBJ2-1	-	-	TGTGCCATCACCTCCGGGACAACCAACAATGAGCAGTTCTTC	CAITSGTTNNEQFF
TRBV14	TRBJ1-2	-	TRBD1	TGTGCCAGCAGACCGCCCGGACAGGCGTCTCCTGGCTACACCTTC	CASRPPGQASPGYTF
TRBV28	TRBJ1-2	-	TRBD1	TGTGCGACCCAGACTGGGGCAGGGGGCGTCTATGGCTACACCTTC	CATQTGAGGVYGYTF
TRBV20-1	TRBJ1-3	-	TRBD1	TGCAGTGCTGACAGGGGAGACACCATATATTTT	CSADRGDTIYF
TRBV10-1	TRBJ1-3	once	-	TGCGCCAGCATGGACAGATCTGGAAACACCATATATTTT	CASMDRSGNTIYF